The T cell receptor (beta chain) under discussion was sequenced for a study of T cells expressing NK-cell markers. As for the study in general: TCR beta repertoires came from sorted CD3+CD56+NKG2C+, CD3+CD56+NKG2C- and CD3+CD56-NKG2C+ T cells. Overall study results and limits: In roughly six donors, dominant CD3+CD56+NKG2C+ clonotypes ranked among the top 10 CD8+ clonotypes. A handful of donors' CD3+CD56-NKG2C+ cells were dominated by the same clonotypes.

About this clonotype itself: Its matching antigen is unknown.

It was by 5'RACE template switching with UMIs that TCR beta cDNA was made. TCRdb re-analyzed the 5' RACE reads; it lists each CDR3 protein once, without DNA. Its table records fewer than 200,000 distinct CDR3 sequences. The receptor comes from a woman between 18 and 75 years old in good health. The sample was blood T cells: a sorted CD56 or NKG2C T cell subset, CD4+ or CD8+ T cells, or bulk PBMC T cells (not recorded which).

This CDR3 is CASSLAVHSNQPQHF. The V call is TRBV7-2, the J call TRBJ1-5. The length of the CDR3 is 15 residues. The germline V gene has CDR1 SGHTA and CDR2 FQGNSA.